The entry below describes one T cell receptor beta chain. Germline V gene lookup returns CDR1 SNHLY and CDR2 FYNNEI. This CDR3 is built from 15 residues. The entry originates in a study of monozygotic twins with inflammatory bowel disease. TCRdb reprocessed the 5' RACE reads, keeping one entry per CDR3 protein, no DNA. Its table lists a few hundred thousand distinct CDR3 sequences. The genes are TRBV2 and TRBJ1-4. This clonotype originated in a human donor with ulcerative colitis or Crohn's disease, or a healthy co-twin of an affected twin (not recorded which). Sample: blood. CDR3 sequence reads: CASSGRSAANEKLFF.